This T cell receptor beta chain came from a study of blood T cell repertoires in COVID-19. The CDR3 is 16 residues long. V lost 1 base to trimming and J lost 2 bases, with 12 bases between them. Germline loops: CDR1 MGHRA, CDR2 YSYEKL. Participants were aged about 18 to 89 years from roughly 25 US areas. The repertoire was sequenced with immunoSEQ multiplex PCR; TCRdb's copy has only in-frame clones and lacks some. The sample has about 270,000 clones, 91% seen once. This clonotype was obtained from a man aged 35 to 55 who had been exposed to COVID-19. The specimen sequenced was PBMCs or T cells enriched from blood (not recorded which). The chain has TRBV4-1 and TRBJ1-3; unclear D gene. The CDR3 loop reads CASSQVSSFTGNTIYF. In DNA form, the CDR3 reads TGCGCCAGCAGCCAAGTGTCCTCCTTTACTGGAAACACCATATATTTT.